This TCR beta chain stems from a study of cytomegalovirus exposure and HLA in healthy donors. Notes on the study in general: Researchers counted 150 to 200 TCR beta chains as cytomegalovirus-associated. Whilst most TCR sequences proved rare, a subset of public TCRs occurred across many donors. Likely technical artifact: a cluster of highly shared sequence variants. Several top significant clusters appeared, in a later analysis, to be linked to common viral pathogens.

Comments on this clone: The antigen remains unidentified.

A multiplex PCR was run with 60 Vbeta primers and 13 Jbeta primers. The repertoire was sequenced with immunoSEQ multiplex PCR; TCRdb's copy has only in-frame clones and lacks some. Found here are roughly 100,000 clones; the top ten clones hold about 3%. The germline V gene encodes CDR1 SEHNR and CDR2 FQNEAQ (reference sequence). V lost 5 bases and J 0 bases, leaving 16 bases between the germline ends. This CDR3 contains 16 residues. The material sequenced was PBMCs. The receptor comes from a man aged 35 to 55 in good health and CMV-seronegative. The genes are TRBV7-9 and TRBJ1-1; a possible D gene is TRBD1 (6 bases). CDR3 sequence: CASSGRRTVMNTEAFF. CDR3 sequence (DNA): TGTGCCAGCAGCGGGCGGCGGACAGTTATGAACACTGAAGCTTTCTTT.